This is a list of T cell receptor beta chains from one sample in a study of naive and memory T cell subsets. TCRdb analysed the 5' RACE reads with MiXCR anew, one entry per CDR3 protein. This sample carries 20,000 to 30,000 distinct CDR3 sequences, less than 25% of them seen once, and the ten largest clones take about 1.8%. The receptors were gathered from a female donor in good health. CDR3s include the opening cysteine and the closing phenylalanine or tryptophan. The D gene is left open where the match is weak. The listing skips clone size in some rows; elsewhere it reads once, few, many or a size class.

d_gene: TRBD1; v_gene: TRBV6-5; j_gene: TRBJ1-5; abundance: once; CDR3aa: CASSSDRANQPQHF; CDR3nt: TGTGCCAGCAGCTCGGACAGGGCTAATCAGCCCCAGCATTTT
d_gene: .; v_gene: TRBV11-3; j_gene: TRBJ1-1; abundance: many; CDR3aa: CASSLEDGGGAPEAFF; CDR3nt: TGTGCCAGCAGCTTAGAAGACGGTGGCGGGGCCCCTGAAGCTTTCTTT
d_gene: .; v_gene: TRBV4-1; j_gene: TRBJ2-2; abundance: .; CDR3aa: CASSQVDLGFAGELFF; CDR3nt: TGCGCCAGCAGCCAAGTAGATTTAGGGTTCGCCGGGGAGCTGTTTTTT
d_gene: .; v_gene: TRBV25-1; j_gene: TRBJ2-1; abundance: many; CDR3aa: CASSQGPGDYNEQFF; CDR3nt: TGTGCCAGCAGCCAAGGGCCGGGGGATTACAATGAGCAGTTCTTC
d_gene: TRBD1; v_gene: TRBV30; j_gene: TRBJ2-2; abundance: medium-sized; CDR3aa: CAWRSTGGSRGELFF; CDR3nt: TGTGCCTGGAGATCGACAGGGGGATCTCGGGGGGAGCTGTTTTTT
d_gene: .; v_gene: TRBV20-1; j_gene: TRBJ1-1; abundance: many; CDR3aa: CSARGGTRTEAFF; CDR3nt: TGCAGTGCTAGGGGTGGGACGCGGACTGAAGCTTTCTTT
d_gene: .; v_gene: TRBV12-3/TRBV12-4; j_gene: TRBJ1-4; abundance: many; CDR3aa: CASSFDGEGEKLFF; CDR3nt: TGTGCCAGCAGTTTCGACGGGGAAGGGGAAAAACTGTTTTTT
d_gene: .; v_gene: TRBV29-1; j_gene: TRBJ2-3; abundance: few; CDR3aa: CSVRGLGPDTQYF; CDR3nt: TGCAGCGTTCGGGGATTGGGCCCAGATACGCAGTATTTT
d_gene: .; v_gene: TRBV7-2; j_gene: TRBJ2-5; abundance: medium-sized; CDR3aa: CASSASSLLETQYF; CDR3nt: TGTGCCAGCAGCGCATCTAGCCTTTTAGAGACCCAGTACTTC
d_gene: .; v_gene: TRBV20-1; j_gene: TRBJ2-7; abundance: many; CDR3aa: CSARDAEQYF; CDR3nt: TGCAGTGCCCGGGACGCCGAGCAGTACTTC
d_gene: .; v_gene: TRBV5-1; j_gene: TRBJ2-7; abundance: few; CDR3aa: CASNSLDYEQYF; CDR3nt: TGCGCCAGCAACAGCCTGGACTACGAGCAGTACTTC
d_gene: .; v_gene: TRBV29-1; j_gene: TRBJ1-2; abundance: few; CDR3aa: CSIRIASRKAGYTF; CDR3nt: TGCAGCATCAGAATAGCCTCCCGAAAGGCTGGCTACACCTTC
d_gene: .; v_gene: TRBV2; j_gene: TRBJ2-1; abundance: medium-sized; CDR3aa: CASRDRSYNEQFF; CDR3nt: TGTGCCAGCAGGGACCGCTCCTACAATGAGCAGTTCTTC
d_gene: TRBD1; v_gene: TRBV20-1; j_gene: TRBJ2-4; abundance: few; CDR3aa: CSAREGQGALAKNIQYF; CDR3nt: TGCAGTGCTAGAGAAGGACAGGGGGCCCTAGCCAAAAACATTCAGTACTTC
d_gene: .; v_gene: TRBV5-1; j_gene: TRBJ2-5; abundance: .; CDR3aa: CASRRTPQETQYF; CDR3nt: TGCGCCAGCAGGAGGACGCCCCAAGAGACCCAGTACTTC
d_gene: .; v_gene: TRBV28; j_gene: TRBJ2-1; abundance: few; CDR3aa: CASRDSYSYNEQFF; CDR3nt: TGTGCCAGCCGTGACAGTTACTCCTACAATGAGCAGTTCTTC
d_gene: .; v_gene: TRBV12-3/TRBV12-4; j_gene: TRBJ1-1; abundance: .; CDR3aa: CASRTLRHIRNTEAFF; CDR3nt: TGTGCCAGCAGAACCCTCCGACATATCCGGAACACTGAAGCTTTCTTT